These 28 T cell receptor beta chains came from one sample sequenced in a study of T cell therapy after organ transplantation. Antigen specificity for these receptors is unknown. A CMV peptide pool restimulated the therapy product for around 4 hours before IFN-gamma secretion capture. Repertoires were generated with immunoSEQ multiplex PCR, while TCRdb's copy carries only in-frame clones and drops some. The sample records over 600 clones, 55% to 80% being singletons. Sequenced input: cultured CD8+ T cells. Source of these receptors: a human patient who had received a solid organ transplant and had CMV disease. The graft donor may have contributed some T cells.

The chain recombines TRBV27 with TRBJ2-3; 8 bases map to TRBD2. V lost 2 bases and J lost 4; bases outside the gene matches: 2. The germline gives CDR1 MNHEY, CDR2 SMNVEV (reference sequence). The CDR3 has 14 residues. Written as DNA, the CDR3 is TGTGCCAGCAGTTTAGTCGGGAGGGCAGATACGCAGTATTTT. Amino acids: CASSLVGRADTQYF.

The chain recombines TRBV19 with TRBJ2-5; the D gene is possibly TRBD1 (5 bases). The DNA end is a closer match to TRBJ2-7, so the J assignment may be wrong. The CDR3 has 13 residues. The V gene's germline CDR1 is LNHDA and CDR2 SQIVND (reference sequence). CDR3: CASSTDSTYEQYF. In nucleotides, the CDR3 is TGTGCCAGTAGTACAGACAGCACCTACGAGCAGTACTTC.

The gene calls are TRBV19 and TRBJ2-2; perhaps TRBD1 as D (5 bases). The CDR3 runs 16 residues. V was trimmed by 3 bases and J by 3 bases, leaving 14 bases between them. Germline V gene data show CDR1 as LNHDA and CDR2 as SQIVND (reference sequence). The CDR3 sequence: CASSIGRGSDTGELFF. The CDR3 DNA is TGTGCCAGTAGTATCGGAAGGGGATCGGACACCGGGGAGCTGTTTTTT.

The chain recombines TRBV14 with TRBJ2-1; 7 nucleotides agree with TRBD1. CDR3 length: 12 residues. Trimming removed 4 bases from V and 10 bases from J; junction bases left unmatched: 4. Germline CDR1 SGHDN, CDR2 FVKESK. The CDR3 here is CASSPGGIEQFF. The DNA for the CDR3 is TGTGCCAGCAGCCCAGGGGGAATAGAGCAGTTCTTC.

The chain joins TRBV10-1 to TRBJ2-1; TRBD1 might be the D (6 bases). The CDR3 is made up of 16 amino acids. Trimming took off 0 bases at V and 8 bases at J, with 17 bases between the two ends. The V gene's germline CDR1 is WNHNN and CDR2 SYGVQD (reference sequence). In DNA form, the CDR3 reads TGCGCCAGCAGTGAGTCCAGTCGGACAGCTGAGGATGAGCAGTTCTTC. This translates into CASSESSRTAEDEQFF.

This chain uses TRBV19 with TRBJ2-7, with TRBD1 as a possible D gene (5 bases). The germline V and J ends were trimmed by 4 bases and 2 bases, with 9 bases remaining between them. CDR1 is LNHDA, CDR2 SQIVND, per germline (reference sequence). This CDR3 is built from 13 residues. The CDR3 here is CASSTDSTYEQYF. DNA for the CDR3: TGTGCCAGTAGTACAGACAGCACCTACGAGCAGTACTTC.

Only a few counts were recorded for this clone. The rearrangement uses TRBV6-6 and TRBJ1-6, with 7 bases that match TRBD1. CDR3 length equals 16 residues. V was clipped by 6 bases and J by 3 bases; unmatched bases: 8. Germline CDR1 is MNHNY and CDR2 is SVGAGI (reference sequence). DNA of the CDR3: TGTGCCAGCAGCCCCGACAGGGTTTACTATAATTCACCCCTCCACTTT. The encoded protein is CASSPDRVYYNSPLHF.

This clone was detected once. CDR3 loop: CASSLEAFSSSGNTIYF. In nucleotides, the CDR3 is TGTGCCAGCAGCTTAGAAGCGTTCTCCTCCTCTGGAAACACCATATATTTT. This chain joins TRBV7-8 and TRBJ1-3, with no clear D. This CDR3 contains 17 residues. Per germline, CDR1 SGHVS and CDR2 FQNEAQ. The V gene lost 1 base and the J gene lost 0 bases, with 13 bases spanning the gap.

This chain connects TRBV2 to TRBJ1-4, with D possibly TRBD1 on 5 matching bases. V lost 3 bases, J lost 8 bases, and 13 bases lay in between. This CDR3 has 14 residues. The germline gives CDR1 SNHLY, CDR2 FYNNEI. In DNA, the CDR3 is TGTGCCAGCAGTGACCTGGGCAGGGACGAAAAACTGTTTTTT. This codes for CASSDLGRDEKLFF. The full variable domain, rest sourced from reference TRBV2 and TRBJ1-4, is EPEVTQTPSHQVTQMGQEVILRCVPISNHLYFYWYRQILGQKVEFLVSFYNNEISEKSEIFDDQFSVERPDGSNFTLKIRSTKLEDSAMYFCASSDLGRDEKLFFGSGTQLSVL.

The chain has TRBV19 and TRBJ1-5; the D gene is possibly TRBD1 (6 bases). The CDR3 spans 13 residues. From germline, CDR1 is LNHDA and CDR2 SQIVND (reference sequence). With 8 bases removed from V and 5 bases from J, the gap between germline ends came to 13 bases. CDR3 DNA sequence: TGTGCCAGTTCGGGACAAAGGTATCAGCCCCAGCATTTT. Residues: CASSGQRYQPQHF.

V gene TRBV4-3 combines with J gene TRBJ1-2; D perhaps matches TRBD1 (5 bases). V gave up 4 bases and J gave up 1 base, with 7 bases separating them. The CDR3 contains 13 residues. CDR1 LGHNA and CDR2 YSLEER come from the germline V gene. The CDR3 nucleotides read TGCGCCAGCAGCCTACAGGTTAACTATGGCTACACCTTC. It codes for CASSLQVNYGYTF.

This chain joins TRBV12-5 and TRBJ1-5; D is perhaps TRBD1 (5 bases). Germline-derived CDR1 and CDR2 are LGHNT and FRNRAP. Deletions cut 3 bases from V and 4 bases from J, with 13 bases between. The CDR3 is 15 residues long. The CDR3 spells CASGFLGTGNQPQHF. DNA of the CDR3: TGTGCTAGTGGTTTTTTAGGGACCGGGAATCAGCCCCAGCATTTT.

The chain recombines TRBV6-5 with TRBJ1-1, with 8 bases lining up with TRBD1. CDR3 length: 13 amino acids. With V trimmed by 10 bases and J by 1 base, 5 bases remained unmatched. CDR1 and CDR2 from the germline V gene are MNHEY and SVGAGI. The CDR3 here is CATATGANTEAFF. The CDR3 DNA reads TGTGCCACCGCGACAGGGGCGAACACTGAAGCTTTCTTT.

The rearrangement links TRBV5-5 to TRBJ2-6, with 8 bases fitting TRBD2. The V segment lost 4 bases and the J segment 3 bases; nucleotides outside the gene matches: 15. The CDR3 extends over 19 amino acids. Germline CDR1 is SGHKS and CDR2 is YYEKEE (reference sequence). The CDR3 here is CASSGGGGLVDRGANVLTF. CDR3 DNA sequence: TGTGCCAGCAGCGGCGGCGGGGGGCTTGTTGATCGTGGGGCCAACGTCCTGACTTTC.

The chain combines TRBV11-2 with TRBJ1-1; perhaps TRBD1 as D (5 bases). V was trimmed by 5 bases and J by 11 bases, leaving 18 bases between them. Germline lookup yields CDR1 SGHAT and CDR2 FQNNGV. The CDR3 is 13 amino acids. The CDR3 bases are TGTGCCAGCAGCCCCCCCGGGAGGGGACTCGCTTTCTTT. Protein: CASSPPGRGLAFF.

The sample holds a few counts of this clone. The chain is built from TRBV27 and TRBJ2-1; TRBD2 might be the D (6 bases). The germline V and J ends were trimmed by 2 bases and 3 bases, with 8 bases remaining between them. Per germline, CDR1 MNHEY and CDR2 SMNVEV (reference sequence). The CDR3 has 14 amino acids. The CDR3 protein is CASSLGGNYNEQFF. The CDR3 DNA reads as TGTGCCAGCAGTTTAGGGGGGAACTACAATGAGCAGTTCTTC.

This clone was counted only a few times. CDR3 in amino acids: CASSIPGALWEQYF. CDR3 sequence (DNA): TGTGCCAGTAGTATCCCTGGGGCCCTGTGGGAGCAGTACTTC. The V and J genes are TRBV19 and TRBJ2-7; a possible D gene is TRBD1 (5 bases). Looked up from germline, CDR1 is LNHDA and CDR2 is SQIVND (reference sequence). V was shortened by 3 bases and J by 7 bases, with 16 bases between the two germline ends. This CDR3 is 14 amino acids long.

V is TRBV29-1 and J is TRBJ2-6; D is uncertain. The V and J ends lost 5 bases and 5 bases respectively, with 22 bases between them. The CDR3 is made up of 17 amino acids. Germline V lookup: CDR1 SQVTM, CDR2 ANQGSEA. CDR3 sequence: CSVKRCSIQSRANVLTF. The CDR3 DNA sequence: TGCAGCGTTAAGCGATGTAGCATACAAAGTCGGGCCAACGTCCTGACTTTC.

The chain couples TRBV10-3 to TRBJ2-7, with D perhaps TRBD1 (5 bases). With 7 bases removed from V and 3 bases from J, the gap between germline ends came to 10 bases. The CDR3 length is 12 residues. Germline CDR1 is ENHRY and CDR2 is SYGVKD. In DNA form, the CDR3 reads TGTGCCATCAACGGAGACAGCTACGAGCAGTACTTC. Its protein is CAINGDSYEQYF.

The V call is TRBV6-5, the J call TRBJ2-5, with D perhaps TRBD2 (5 bases). The DNA end favors TRBJ2-7, so the J call may be wrong. The length of the CDR3 is 14 residues. Germline values: CDR1 MNHEY, CDR2 SVGAGI. The CDR3, as DNA: TGTGCCAGCAGTCCCCGCCGGGAACCCTACGAGCAGTACTTC. This sequence encodes CASSPRREPYEQYF.

This clone was detected once. CDR3 protein: CASSEARGALYEQYF. CDR3 sequence (DNA): TGTGCCAGCAGTGAGGCGCGGGGGGCCTTATACGAGCAGTACTTC. The V gene is TRBV2, the J gene TRBJ2-7, with TRBD2 identical over 8 bases. CDR1 is SNHLY, CDR2 FYNNEI, per germline. This CDR3 is built from 15 residues. The V segment lost 3 bases and the J segment 4 bases; nucleotides outside the gene matches: 8.

This sequence joins TRBV5-1 and TRBJ2-1, with 9 bases fitting TRBD1. This CDR3 region has 16 residues. Germline-derived CDR1 and CDR2 are SGHRS and YFSETQ. J lost 9 bases, V lost 4 bases, and 14 bases had no gene match. The DNA for the CDR3 is TGCGCCAGCAGCCCGGCCGGGACAGGGAGGGTGAGTGAGCAGTTCTTC. The encoded protein is CASSPAGTGRVSEQFF. Full variable domain (rest looked up from reference TRBV5-1 and TRBJ2-1): KAGVTQTPRYLIKTRGQQVTLSCSPISGHRSVSWYQQTPGQGLQFLFEYFSETQRNKGNFPGRFSGRQFSNSRSEMNVSTLELGDSALYLCASSPAGTGRVSEQFFGPGTRLTVL.

This clone was detected only a few times. The chain links TRBV7-9 to TRBJ1-4, with D perhaps matching TRBD1 (6 bases). Trimming shortened V by 3 bases and J by 4 bases, and 21 bases separated the two germline ends. Germline CDR1 is SEHNR and CDR2 is FQNEAQ (reference sequence). The CDR3 is made up of 18 amino acids. The CDR3 coding sequence is TGTGCCAGCAGCTTTGGGTACCGGGACATCCCGCGTAATGAAAAACTGTTTTTT. It codes for CASSFGYRDIPRNEKLFF.

This rearrangement joins TRBV5-6 to TRBJ2-5; D is uncertain. V lost 0 bases, J lost 4 bases, and 10 bases lay in between. The V gene's germline CDR1 is SGHDT and CDR2 YYEEEE. The CDR3 covers 14 residues. The CDR3 region is CASSLASGRETQYF. The CDR3 DNA is TGTGCCAGCAGCTTGGCATCCGGAAGAGAGACCCAGTACTTC.

In its sample, this clone was seen a few times. This chain joins TRBV27 and TRBJ2-1; D might be TRBD1 or TRBD2, each matching 5 bases. This CDR3 has 14 amino acids. Germline CDR1 MNHEY, CDR2 SMNVEV (reference sequence). V lost 2 bases and J lost 3, with 8 bases in between. Here the CDR3 reads CASSLGGIYNEQFF. CDR3 sequence (DNA): TGTGCCAGCAGTTTAGGGGGAATCTACAATGAGCAGTTCTTC.

This chain joins TRBV4-2 and TRBJ2-2, with 10 nucleotides matching TRBD2. CDR1 and CDR2 from the germline V gene are LGHNA and YNFKEQ. Trimming took 4 bases from V and 5 from J; bases not matched to a gene: 4. This CDR3 comprises 15 residues. CDR3 protein: CASSPLAGDTGELFF. CDR3 nucleotides: TGTGCCAGCAGCCCCCTAGCGGGAGATACCGGGGAGCTGTTTTTT.

The chain links TRBV10-2 to TRBJ2-3, with D possibly being TRBD1 (7 bases). The CDR3 contains 13 residues. The germline CDR1 and CDR2 sequences are WSHSY and SAAADI. V was shortened by 8 bases and J by 2 bases, with 11 bases between the two germline ends. The CDR3 nucleotides read TGCGCCAGCCAGGGGGGTTTCACAGATACGCAGTATTTT. Its protein product is CASQGGFTDTQYF.

This clone was observed a handful of times. At one boundary the junction diverges from the germline segment, which might be a read error. The chain is built from TRBV6-6 and TRBJ1-1, with TRBD1 identical over 7 bases. This CDR3 spans 11 amino acids. Germline lookup yields CDR1 MNHNY and CDR2 SVGAGI (reference sequence). The CDR3 reads CASSYYRDSLF. Written as DNA, the CDR3 is TGTGCCAGCAGTTACTACCGGGACAGTTTATTT.